A single sample gave rise to the 2 T cell receptor beta chains below, sequenced in a study of OX40 agonist ivuxolimab in advanced cancers. Data came from immunoSEQ multiplex PCR; TCRdb stores just in-frame clones and leaves some out. Here the sample spans about 79,000 clones, 75% to 95% being singletons. This specimen consisted of CD4+ or CD8+ T cells sorted from blood, obtained in a trial of the OX40 agonist ivuxolimab. These receptors were obtained from an adult with an advanced solid tumor such as melanoma, head and neck, liver or kidney cancer.

The chain is built from TRBV7-2 and TRBJ1-5; D gene uncertain. V was cut by 1 base and J by 4 bases, with 8 bases left in between. The CDR3 covers 14 residues. Germline CDR1 is SGHTA and CDR2 is FQGNSA. The CDR3 region is CASSLGGGNQPQHF. The CDR3 DNA reads as TGTGCCAGCAGCTTAGGGGGTGGGAATCAGCCCCAGCATTTT. The full variable domain, completed using reference TRBV7-2 and TRBJ1-5, is GAGVSQSPSNKVTEKGKDVELRCDPISGHTALYWYRQSLGQGLEFLIYFQGNSAPDKSGLPSDRFSAERTGGSVSTLTIQRTQQEDSAVYLCASSLGGGNQPQHFGDGTRLSIL.

The V call is TRBV14, the J call TRBJ2-7, with D possibly being TRBD2 (6 bases). This CDR3 region has 17 residues. Trimming stripped 0 bases from V and 0 bases from J, with 15 bases between. Germline V gene sequence: CDR1 SGHDN, CDR2 FVKESK. CDR3 DNA: TGTGCCAGCAGCCAAGATGGGGGGACGGTGACCTCCTACGAGCAGTACTTC. Translating gives CASSQDGGTVTSYEQYF.